The clone carrying this TCR beta chain has a count of ten or more. Losses at the gene ends were 8 bases for V and 4 bases for J; bases not matched to a gene: 19. Germline values: CDR1 SGHTA, CDR2 FQGTGA. This CDR3 comprises 18 residues. The data derive from a study of low-dose radiotherapy and immunotherapy resistance in tumors. Overall study context: Each fraction for Cohort 1 was 0.5 Gy, given every 2 weeks, and the total came to 6.5 Gy. Cyclophosphamide was given intravenously at 200 mg/m2 every two weeks, and each dose came one day before radiation and immunotherapy.

Stated time point: before trial treatment. Along with nivolumab and ipilimumab, donors received aspirin, low-dose cyclophosphamide and low-dose radiotherapy. Patients with advanced, tumor-infiltrating lymphocyte-negative solid tumors were eligible. TRAV- and TRBV-specific primers, spanning alpha and beta chains, primed first-strand cDNA. TCR amplification used roughly 20 PCR cycles, a constant-region primer and a V-primer adapter. TCRdb reprocessed the reads via MiXCR and lists one record per CDR3 protein. The table shows approximately 90,000 distinct CDR3 sequences, with 18% occurring only once. V usage is TRBV7-3 and J usage is TRBJ1-1, with 10 bases that match TRBD1. The receptor was isolated from a male donor with prostate cancer. The specimen was PBMCs, collected before treatment. The CDR3 region has the DNA TGTGCCAGCCTCCCCCAAGGGACAGGGGACAACGTGGGCACTGAAGCTTTCTTT. This gives the protein CASLPQGTGDNVGTEAFF.